A single sample gave rise to the 22 T cell receptor beta chains below, sequenced in a study of T cells in Graves' hyperthyroidism and ophthalmopathy. TCR beta CDR3 regions were amplified from RNA. The HTBI set primed first-round TCR CDR3 RT-PCR. One entry per CDR3 protein, called by TCRdb with MiXCR from the multiplex PCR reads. The sample carries over 300,000 distinct CDR3 sequences, roughly 13% recorded once. Specimen: blood. Receptor source: a woman aged 40 to 55 with Graves' ophthalmopathy.

This clonotype showed up many times. The chain combines TRBV6-2 or TRBV6-3 with TRBJ1-2; no reliable D call. V shed 6 bases and J shed 8 bases, with 13 bases lying between them. Germline-derived CDR1 and CDR2 are MNHEY and SVGEGT. CDR3 size: 12 residues. The CDR3 region has the DNA TGTGCCAGCAGCCCTGTCCGGCGGGGCTACACCTTC. Its protein is CASSPVRRGYTF.

This clonotype was observed at least ten times. The V gene is TRBV6-1, the J gene TRBJ1-6; no clear D gene. There are 19 residues in the CDR3. Looked up from germline, CDR1 is MNHNS and CDR2 is SASEGT. The V end lost 4 bases, the J end lost 0 bases, and 19 bases lay between the germline ends. CDR3 sequence (DNA): TGTGCCAGCAGTGGAAAGGCCTCGGCAGAACGCTCCTATAATTCACCCCTCCACTTT. This translates into CASSGKASAERSYNSPLHF.

This clonotype was seen ten or more times. This chain connects TRBV20-1 to TRBJ2-1; D is undetermined. The CDR3 has 16 residues. Germline V lookup: CDR1 DFQATT, CDR2 SNEGSKA (reference sequence). V lost 0 bases to trimming and J lost 0 bases, with 12 bases between them. The CDR3 region has the DNA TGCAGTGCTAGAGATCTTCAGGCGAGCTCCTACAATGAGCAGTTCTTC. The encoded protein is CSARDLQASSYNEQFF.

This clonotype appeared a few times. The rearrangement links TRBV20-1 to TRBJ2-1; D is uncertain. This CDR3 has 14 residues. Germline assignment: CDR1 DFQATT and CDR2 SNEGSKA (reference sequence). V lost 3 bases to trimming and J lost 8 bases, with 17 bases between them. The DNA for the CDR3 is TGCAGTGCTAGTAGGTTTCCTATACTGGATGAGCAGTTCTTC. Its protein is CSASRFPILDEQFF.

The CDR3: CASSLSGRGSPLHF. In nucleotides, the CDR3 is TGTGCCAGCAGTTTATCAGGCAGGGGTTCACCCCTCCACTTT. This chain uses TRBV27 with TRBJ1-6, with a tentative D call TRBD1 (6 bases). The ends were cut back, 0 bases at V and 9 bases at J, with 9 bases in the middle. Germline lookup yields CDR1 MNHEY and CDR2 SMNVEV (reference sequence). This CDR3 has 14 residues.

CDR3 sequence (DNA): TGTGCCAGCAGTTGGGGCGGGGGTCACCAGTTCTTC. Translation gives CASSWGGGHQFF. The J gene is TRBJ2-1, the V gene TRBV12-3 or TRBV12-4; 7 nucleotides line up with TRBD2. The CDR3 sequence is 12 residues long. With V trimmed by 4 bases and J by 13 bases, 7 bases remained unmatched.

This clonotype was seen repeatedly, ten times or more. V and J are TRBV30 and TRBJ1-5; D unclear. The V gene's germline CDR1 is GTSNPN and CDR2 SVGIG (reference sequence). V was clipped by 1 base and J by 3 bases, with 7 bases between them. The CDR3 consists of 13 residues. The DNA for the CDR3 is TGTGCCTGGAGTGGAGCAATCAATCAGCCCCAGCATTTT. Protein: CAWSGAINQPQHF.

V is TRBV19 and J is TRBJ1-3; D unclear. V lost 3 bases to trimming and J lost 10 bases, with 25 bases between them. This CDR3 is built from 17 residues. The germline gives CDR1 LNHDA, CDR2 SQIVND (reference sequence). CDR3 DNA sequence: TGTGCCAGTAGTATGATTGGAGACTCCACCGTCTCTCTGACCATATATTTT. It codes for CASSMIGDSTVSLTIYF.

This clonotype turned up a few times. This chain uses TRBV25-1 with TRBJ2-5; a weak D match, TRBD1 (6 bases). Germline CDR1 MGHDK, CDR2 SYGVNS. CDR3 length: 16 residues. V lost 2 bases and J 4 bases, leaving 17 bases between the germline ends. CDR3 amino acids: CASSEGSGTQGETQYF. In DNA form, the CDR3 reads TGTGCCAGCAGTGAAGGTTCAGGGACACAGGGAGAGACCCAGTACTTC.

This clonotype occurred many times. The chain uses TRBV28 and TRBJ1-5; D remains ambiguous. V lost 3 bases and J 3 bases, leaving 9 bases between the germline ends. CDR3 size: 14 residues. Germline V gene data show CDR1 as MDHEN and CDR2 as SYDVKM. In DNA, the CDR3 is TGTGCCAGCAGTTTTTACAGCTTCAATCAGCCCCAGCATTTT. Translating it yields CASSFYSFNQPQHF.

The table lists this clonotype with many counts. The chain links TRBV20-1 to TRBJ1-1, with 8 bases lining up with TRBD1. The CDR3 is 15 residues long. The V gene end was trimmed by 6 bases and the J gene end by 0 bases; junction bases not matched to a gene: 9. Germline V gives CDR1 DFQATT, CDR2 SNEGSKA (reference sequence). DNA for the CDR3: TGCAGTGCCGGGACAGGCCGCCTCTTGAACACTGAAGCTTTCTTT. It is translated as CSAGTGRLLNTEAFF.

This clonotype was detected a few times. The chain uses TRBV14 and TRBJ2-7; D may match TRBD1 or TRBD2 (5 bases each). V lost 3 bases to trimming and J lost 5 bases, with 8 bases between them. The length of the CDR3 is 12 residues. CDR1 and CDR2 from the germline V gene are SGHDN and FVKESK. The DNA of the CDR3 is TGTGCCAGCAGCCAGGGGACCCACGAGCAGTACTTC. It yields the protein CASSQGTHEQYF.

As to this clonotype: This may stem from a read error, because a much larger clone lies one nucleotide away. The V and J genes are TRBV11-3 and TRBJ2-7; D is uncertain. The CDR3 runs 13 residues. Germline V lookup: CDR1 SGHNT, CDR2 YENEEA. V was pared by 5 bases and J by 7 bases, with 15 bases between. CDR3 protein: CASSDVHLREQYF. For the CDR3, the DNA is TGTGCCAGCAGCGATGTCCATCTACGGGAGCAGTACTTC.

This clonotype was seen more than once but under ten times. Since a much larger clone is just one base distant, this may be a read error. This chain joins TRBV27 and TRBJ2-3; D ambiguous. V shed 2 bases and J shed 4 bases, with 10 bases lying between them. Per the germline V gene, CDR1 is MNHEY and CDR2 is SMNVEV (reference sequence). The CDR3 length is 14 residues. The CDR3 bases are TGTGCCAGCAGTTTAGGAGCCCTTTCAGATACGCAGTATTTT. Translation gives CASSLGALSDTQYF.

In this sample, this clonotype turned up many times. The rearrangement joins TRBV12-3 or TRBV12-4 to TRBJ2-3; tentative D call: TRBD2 (6 bases). The CDR3 runs to 16 residues. V lost 2 bases to trimming and J lost 2 bases, with 14 bases between them. CDR3 sequence: CASSLTAGRFTDTQYF. CDR3 coding DNA: TGTGCCAGCAGTTTAACGGCAGGGAGGTTCACAGATACGCAGTATTTT.

This clonotype was observed at least ten times. The rearrangement uses TRBV12-3 or TRBV12-4 and TRBJ2-3; D possibly corresponds to TRBD1 (5 bases). CDR3 length equals 14 residues. V was shortened by 6 bases and J by 10 bases, with 20 bases between the two germline ends. This CDR3 is CASRFGQGWAPQYF. The DNA for the CDR3 is TGTGCCAGCAGGTTCGGCCAGGGTTGGGCCCCGCAGTATTTT.

The sample holds a few counts of this clonotype. The chain uses TRBV4-2 and TRBJ2-7; 10 bases map to TRBD1. Germline V gene data show CDR1 as LGHNA and CDR2 as YNFKEQ. V dropped 1 base and J dropped 3; count of bases not matched to a gene: 6. This CDR3 is built from 16 residues. The CDR3: CASSQGGGQGHYEQYF. The CDR3 DNA reads TGTGCCAGCAGCCAAGGTGGGGGACAGGGGCACTACGAGCAGTACTTC.

This clonotype was recorded at least ten times. V gene TRBV12-3 or TRBV12-4 combines with J gene TRBJ2-5, with D unclear. Trimming took off 6 bases at V and 4 bases at J, with 6 bases between the two ends. This CDR3 is 11 amino acids long. CDR3 region: CASRTRETQYF. In DNA form, the CDR3 reads TGTGCCAGCAGAACCCGAGAGACCCAGTACTTC.

This clonotype has just a few counts. The chain couples TRBV11-3 to TRBJ2-3; 8 nucleotides line up with TRBD2. After removal of 5 bases from V and 4 bases from J, the junction contained 11 bases not matched to a gene. Germline loops: CDR1 SGHNT, CDR2 YENEEA. This CDR3 is 16 amino acids long. The DNA for the CDR3 is TGTGCCAGCAGCCCCGGGGGACTAGATAGTCCAGATACGCAGTATTTT. This sequence encodes CASSPGGLDSPDTQYF.

Concerning this clonotype: A much bigger clone sits one base away, suggesting this may be a read error. The rearrangement links TRBV20-1 to TRBJ2-5; 9 positions match TRBD1. The CDR3 length is 14 residues. V gave up 6 bases and J gave up 4 bases; unmatched junction bases: 9. CDR1 and CDR2 from the germline V gene are DFQATT and SNEGSKA (reference sequence). The CDR3 region has the DNA TGCAGTGCGGGGAGCGGACAGGGGAGAGAGACCCAGTACTTC. Residues: CSAGSGQGRETQYF.

There are many counts of this clonotype. This CDR3 reads CASSPGTGYHEQFF. Here the CDR3 DNA reads TGTGCCAGCAGCCCCGGGACAGGGTACCATGAGCAGTTCTTC. The genes are TRBV9 and TRBJ2-1, with 9 bases aligning to TRBD1. The CDR3 has 14 residues. Germline CDR1 reads SGDLS; CDR2 reads YYNGEE. The V gene end was trimmed by 4 bases and the J gene end by 8 bases; junction bases not matched to a gene: 7.

Note on this clonotype: A much larger clone differs from this one at a single base, so this may be a read error. The chain joins TRBV19 to TRBJ1-5; D possibly corresponds to TRBD1 (5 bases). The CDR3 is 13 residues long. Germline CDR1 reads LNHDA; CDR2 reads SQIVND (reference sequence). Trimming shortened V by 3 bases and J by 9 bases, and 12 bases separated the two germline ends. For the CDR3, the DNA is TGTGCCAGTAGTATGGACACAGGTTGGCCCCAGCATTTT. It yields the protein CASSMDTGWPQHF.